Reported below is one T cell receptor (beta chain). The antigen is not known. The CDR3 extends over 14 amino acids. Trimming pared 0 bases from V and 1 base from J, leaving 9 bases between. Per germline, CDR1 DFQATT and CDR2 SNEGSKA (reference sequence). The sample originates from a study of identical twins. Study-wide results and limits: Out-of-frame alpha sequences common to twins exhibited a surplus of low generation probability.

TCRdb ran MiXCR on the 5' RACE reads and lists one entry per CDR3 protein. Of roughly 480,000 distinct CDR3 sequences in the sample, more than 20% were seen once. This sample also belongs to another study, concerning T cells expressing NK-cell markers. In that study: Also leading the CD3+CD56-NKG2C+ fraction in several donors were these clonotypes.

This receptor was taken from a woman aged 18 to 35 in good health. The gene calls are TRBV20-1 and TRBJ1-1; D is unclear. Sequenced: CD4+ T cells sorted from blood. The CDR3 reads CSARDDKPNTEAFF. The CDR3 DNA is TGCAGTGCTAGAGATGACAAGCCGAACACTGAAGCTTTCTTT.